This TCR beta chain was captured in a study of identical twins. TCRdb reprocessed the 5' RACE reads with MiXCR, giving one entry per CDR3 protein. The repertoire holds more than 1.5 million distinct CDR3 sequences, with under 35% as singletons. A note on this clonotype: This sequence may be a read error, since a much larger clone differs from it by one base.

The CDR3 is made up of 14 amino acids. CDR1 is SQVTM, CDR2 ANQGSEA, per germline. Trimming cost V 4 bases and J 11 bases; bases outside gene matches: 13. This rearrangement joins TRBV29-1 to TRBJ2-5, with 10 positions matching TRBD2. The sequencing input was cord blood. This receptor was identified in a newborn girl in good health. The CDR3 sequence is CSVAAGGPNNEQYF. DNA for the CDR3: TGCAGCGTTGCAGCGGGAGGGCCCAACAATGAGCAGTACTTC.